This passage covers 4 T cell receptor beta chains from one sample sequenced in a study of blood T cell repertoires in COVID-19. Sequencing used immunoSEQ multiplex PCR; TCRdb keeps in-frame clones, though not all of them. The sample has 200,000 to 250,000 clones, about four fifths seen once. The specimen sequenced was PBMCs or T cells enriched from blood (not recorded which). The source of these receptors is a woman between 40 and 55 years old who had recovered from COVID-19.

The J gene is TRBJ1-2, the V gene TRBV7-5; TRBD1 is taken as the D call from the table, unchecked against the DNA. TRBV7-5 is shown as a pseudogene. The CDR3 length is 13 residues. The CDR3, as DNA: TGTGCCAGAAGCTGGGGGCGCCGAGACGGCTACACCTTC. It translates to CARSWGRRDGYTF.

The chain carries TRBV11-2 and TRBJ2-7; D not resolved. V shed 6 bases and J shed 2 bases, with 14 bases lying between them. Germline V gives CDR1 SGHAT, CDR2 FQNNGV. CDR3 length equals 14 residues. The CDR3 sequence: CASSLEWQTYEQYF. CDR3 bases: TGTGCCAGCAGTCTAGAGTGGCAGACCTACGAGCAGTACTTC.

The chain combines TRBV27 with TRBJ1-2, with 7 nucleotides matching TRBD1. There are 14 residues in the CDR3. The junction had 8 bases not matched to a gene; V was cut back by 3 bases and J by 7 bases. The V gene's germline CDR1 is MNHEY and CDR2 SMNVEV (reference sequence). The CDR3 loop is CASSLKTGLLGYTF. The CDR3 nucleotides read TGTGCCAGCAGTTTGAAGACAGGGTTGCTTGGCTACACCTTC.

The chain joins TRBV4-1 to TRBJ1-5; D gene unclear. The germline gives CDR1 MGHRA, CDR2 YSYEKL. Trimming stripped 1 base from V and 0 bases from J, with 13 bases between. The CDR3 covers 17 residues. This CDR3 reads CASSQVMAGYSNQPQHF. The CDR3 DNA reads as TGCGCCAGCAGCCAAGTAATGGCCGGGTATAGCAATCAGCCCCAGCATTTT.